The 18 T cell receptor beta chains reported below all come from one sample, sequenced in a study of OX40 agonist ivuxolimab in advanced cancers. Method: immunoSEQ multiplex PCR; TCRdb's copy keeps in-frame clones and lacks some. The sample includes about 67,000 clones, roughly 85% of them seen just once. The specimen comprised CD4+ or CD8+ T cells sorted from blood, sampled in a trial of the OX40 agonist ivuxolimab. These TCRs come from an adult with an advanced solid tumor such as melanoma, head and neck, liver or kidney cancer.

This rearrangement joins TRBV18 to TRBJ1-3; D not resolved. The germline V gene has CDR1 KGHSH and CDR2 LQKENI. CDR3 length: 13 amino acids. V dropped 2 bases and J dropped 4 bases, with 6 bases sitting between them. CDR3 sequence reads: CASSPGVGNTIYF. The CDR3 DNA reads as TGTGCCAGCTCACCAGGGGTCGGAAACACCATATATTTT.

The table lists this clone with a count of one. The chain joins TRBV19 to TRBJ1-5; D may be TRBD1 (5 bases). The V end was cut by 4 bases, the J end by 7 bases, with 11 bases between. This CDR3 has 13 amino acids. Germline CDR1 and CDR2: LNHDA and SQIVND (reference sequence). The CDR3 spells CASSRGPRQPQHF. In DNA form, the CDR3 reads TGTGCCAGTAGTAGGGGACCGAGGCAGCCCCAGCATTTT.

This clone was recorded a few times. The V gene is TRBV30, the J gene TRBJ2-7; 7 bases are a match to TRBD1. V lost 8 bases and J lost 3; bases outside the gene matches: 16. This CDR3 has 15 amino acids. The V gene's germline CDR1 is GTSNPN and CDR2 SVGIG (reference sequence). The chain's CDR3 is CAGKIRDRTLYEQYF. Written as DNA, the CDR3 is TGTGCCGGGAAGATAAGGGACAGAACTCTCTACGAGCAGTACTTC.

CDR3 loop: CASSGRNTIYF. The CDR3 DNA sequence: TGTGCCAGCAGTGGACGAAACACCATATATTTT. The rearrangement joins TRBV6-4 to TRBJ1-3; no clear D gene. Germline V lookup: CDR1 MRHNA, CDR2 SNTAGT. The CDR3 is 11 amino acids. V lost 4 bases to trimming and J lost 5 bases, with 3 bases between them.

This clone was recorded once. This chain joins TRBV6-1 and TRBJ2-1, with 8 bases identical to TRBD1. The CDR3 sequence is 14 residues long. V was pared by 2 bases and J by 6 bases, with 3 bases of the junction left unmatched. The germline V gene has CDR1 MNHNS and CDR2 SASEGT. The CDR3 DNA follows: TGTGCCAGCAGTGAACAGGGGGCAGGCAATGAGCAGTTCTTC. Its protein is CASSEQGAGNEQFF.

The chain has TRBV4-1 and TRBJ1-1, with TRBD1 identical over 9 bases. J lost 4 bases, V lost 1 base, and 10 bases had no gene match. Germline V CDR1 and CDR2: MGHRA, YSYEKL. CDR3 length: 17 amino acids. The CDR3 DNA is TGCGCCAGCAGCCAAGTAGGGACAGGGACGTTGAGCACTGAAGCTTTCTTT. Translation gives CASSQVGTGTLSTEAFF.

The gene calls are TRBV6-4 and TRBJ1-2; TRBD1 agrees at 8 bases. The germline V gene encodes CDR1 MRHNA and CDR2 SNTAGT. The V gene end was trimmed by 5 bases and the J gene end by 4 bases; junction bases not matched to a gene: 12. This CDR3 spans 16 amino acids. CDR3 region: CASSHTQGVSVYGYTF. CDR3 coding DNA: TGTGCCAGCAGTCATACACAGGGGGTTTCTGTCTATGGCTACACCTTC.

The chain couples TRBV11-2 to TRBJ1-2; D unresolved. Between the trimmed V and J ends, which lost 0 bases and 4 bases, there was a span of 9 bases. In germline, CDR1 is SGHAT, CDR2 FQNNGV. The CDR3 is 14 amino acids. The DNA of the CDR3 is TGTGCCAGCAGCTTAGATCTGGGCCCCTATGGCTACACCTTC. Translation gives CASSLDLGPYGYTF.

The chain uses TRBV9 and TRBJ1-1, with D possibly being TRBD1 (5 bases). Germline CDR1 is SGDLS and CDR2 is YYNGEE. V lost 2 bases to trimming and J lost 0 bases, with 8 bases between them. The CDR3 is 14 amino acids. The CDR3 loop is CASSVGHMNTEAFF. DNA of the CDR3: TGTGCCAGCAGCGTCGGACACATGAACACTGAAGCTTTCTTT.

This clone was detected once. One junction end disagrees with the germline gene, perhaps due to a read error. The chain couples TRBV6-5 to TRBJ2-3; no clear D. CDR1 MNHEY and CDR2 SVGAGI come from the germline V gene. CDR3 length: 14 residues. CDR3 sequence (DNA): TGTGCCGGCAGTTTTAGGAAATTCACAGATACGCAGTATTTT. This gives the protein CAGSFRKFTDTQYF.

This sequence joins TRBV18 and TRBJ2-7; 8 bases match TRBD1. CDR3 size: 14 residues. The V and J ends lost 3 bases and 5 bases, in that order; junction bases with no gene match: 6. Germline values: CDR1 KGHSH, CDR2 LQKENI. CDR3 sequence: CASSPSAGGNEQYF. DNA of the CDR3: TGTGCCAGCTCACCGTCGGCAGGGGGCAACGAGCAGTACTTC.

The CDR3 spells CASQGFANTGELFF. The CDR3 DNA sequence: TGTGCCAGCCAGGGGTTCGCGAACACCGGGGAGCTGTTTTTT. This chain joins TRBV7-8 and TRBJ2-2; tentatively, D is TRBD1 (6 bases). Germline CDR1 is SGHVS and CDR2 is FQNEAQ. The CDR3 has 14 amino acids. V was clipped by 8 bases and J by 0 bases, with 10 bases between them.

The V and J genes are TRBV15 and TRBJ2-5; no clear D. Looked up from germline, CDR1 is LNHNV and CDR2 is YYDKDF (reference sequence). This CDR3 is 15 amino acids long. Deletions cut 0 bases from V and 4 bases from J, with 12 bases between. In DNA form, the CDR3 reads TGTGCCACCAGCAGAGATGGATGGGGTGCAGAGACCCAGTACTTC. This translates into CATSRDGWGAETQYF.

V usage is TRBV10-2 and J usage is TRBJ2-1; 9 positions agree with TRBD2. Germline V gene lookup returns CDR1 WSHSY and CDR2 SAAADI. This CDR3 region has 16 residues. Losses at the gene ends were 3 bases for V and 4 bases for J; bases not matched to a gene: 7. The DNA of the CDR3 is TGCGCCAGCAGTGACTGGTCTAGCGGGATTTACAATGAGCAGTTCTTC. As protein: CASSDWSSGIYNEQFF.

The gene calls are TRBV5-4 and TRBJ2-2; no reliable D call. The V and J ends lost 1 base and 4 bases respectively, with 8 bases between them. The CDR3 is 14 residues long. Germline CDR1 reads SGHNT; CDR2 reads YYREEE (reference sequence). CDR3 DNA: TGTGCCAGCAGCTTGACCCGTAGCACCGGGGAGCTGTTTTTT. Residues: CASSLTRSTGELFF.

The rearrangement links TRBV4-2 to TRBJ1-6; D perhaps matches TRBD1 (5 bases). The CDR3 has 16 amino acids. From germline, CDR1 is LGHNA and CDR2 YNFKEQ. V was shortened by 0 bases and J by 2 bases, with 8 bases between the two germline ends. The CDR3 loop reads CASSQEGRTYNSPLHF. The CDR3 DNA reads as TGTGCCAGCAGCCAAGAGGGGCGCACCTATAATTCACCCCTCCACTTT.

J is TRBJ1-4 and V is TRBV5-6; perhaps TRBD1 as D (5 bases). V was pared by 4 bases and J by 6 bases, with 13 bases between. In germline, CDR1 is SGHDT, CDR2 YYEEEE. This CDR3 region has 14 residues. The CDR3 DNA reads TGTGCCAGCAGCGCGGGACTGACATATGAAAAACTGTTTTTT. Its protein is CASSAGLTYEKLFF.

The rearrangement links TRBV27 to TRBJ2-5; D is possibly TRBD1 (6 bases). Trimming shortened V by 3 bases and J by 2 bases, and 13 bases separated the two germline ends. The CDR3 contains 15 residues. Germline V lookup: CDR1 MNHEY, CDR2 SMNVEV (reference sequence). The CDR3: CASSFMTGPQETQYF. In DNA, the CDR3 is TGTGCCAGCAGTTTCATGACAGGTCCGCAAGAGACCCAGTACTTC.